A selection of T cell receptor beta chains follows, all from one sample in a study of blood T cells in healthy people across ages. Using its own MiXCR run on the 5' RACE reads, TCRdb lists one record per CDR3 protein. The profile covers 1,300,000 or so distinct CDR3 sequences, with around 59% appearing a single time and over 5% taken by the ten largest. The source material was blood. The source is a man aged 18 to 35 in good health. The conserved cysteine and the conserved F or W are not part of the CDR3 here. Each record gives: D gene, V gene, J gene, CDR3 protein. A D gene is named only where the DNA matches it firmly.

d_call: TRBD2; v_call: TRBV4-3; j_call: TRBJ2-5; cdr3_aa: ASSQEGGEAETQY
d_call: -; v_call: TRBV18; j_call: TRBJ2-7; cdr3_aa: ASSPPSKVYEQY
d_call: TRBD1; v_call: TRBV9; j_call: -; cdr3_aa: ASSVSGGDYNEQY
d_call: -; v_call: TRBV10-3; j_call: TRBJ2-3; cdr3_aa: AISTTGKGVDTQY
d_call: -; v_call: TRBV4-3; j_call: TRBJ1-2; cdr3_aa: ASSQAGGKTYGYT
d_call: -; v_call: TRBV9; j_call: TRBJ1-4; cdr3_aa: ASSVGGGTNPNEKLF
d_call: -; v_call: TRBV12-3/TRBV12-4; j_call: TRBJ1-2; cdr3_aa: ASSVERVGAYT
d_call: TRBD1; v_call: TRBV29-1; j_call: TRBJ1-4; cdr3_aa: SVNVIGTGGKKLF
d_call: TRBD2; v_call: TRBV6-2/TRBV6-3; j_call: TRBJ2-6; cdr3_aa: ASRVRLAGGFSGANVLT
d_call: -; v_call: TRBV25-1; j_call: TRBJ2-7; cdr3_aa: ASSGPGIAPHEQY
d_call: -; v_call: TRBV4-2; j_call: TRBJ2-7; cdr3_aa: ASSQEIQLDAGYEQY
d_call: -; v_call: TRBV5-6; j_call: TRBJ2-7; cdr3_aa: ASSLPGTKAYEQY
d_call: -; v_call: TRBV10-3; j_call: TRBJ1-1; cdr3_aa: AISDRPPGATEAF
d_call: -; v_call: TRBV5-1; j_call: TRBJ1-2; cdr3_aa: ASSSQGSGHVYGYT
d_call: -; v_call: TRBV4-2; j_call: TRBJ2-7; cdr3_aa: ASSQDPPGQWVYEQY
d_call: -; v_call: TRBV20-1; j_call: TRBJ1-6; cdr3_aa: SATPWQGENSPLH
d_call: -; v_call: TRBV7-8; j_call: TRBJ2-7; cdr3_aa: ASSLAGLASSYEQY
d_call: TRBD1; v_call: TRBV27; j_call: TRBJ2-7; cdr3_aa: ASSLTGTPYEQY
d_call: TRBD2; v_call: TRBV4-1; j_call: TRBJ2-1; cdr3_aa: ASSQDRNSPSGYNEQF
d_call: -; v_call: TRBV6-2/TRBV6-3; j_call: TRBJ2-1; cdr3_aa: ASSYSWAASSYNEQF
d_call: -; v_call: TRBV27; j_call: TRBJ1-4; cdr3_aa: ASGKQGVNEKLF
d_call: -; v_call: TRBV9; j_call: TRBJ1-4; cdr3_aa: TSSVGGRSTNEKLF
d_call: TRBD1; v_call: TRBV10-3; j_call: TRBJ2-3; cdr3_aa: AIRDRDGADTQY
d_call: TRBD1; v_call: TRBV7-9; j_call: TRBJ2-3; cdr3_aa: ASSLDTVGQGADTQY
d_call: TRBD1; v_call: TRBV29-1; j_call: TRBJ1-4; cdr3_aa: SVRIPGGAVQATNEKLF
d_call: TRBD2; v_call: TRBV4-2; j_call: TRBJ2-3; cdr3_aa: ASSQGTSGGAADTQY
d_call: -; v_call: TRBV27; j_call: TRBJ2-1; cdr3_aa: ASSFRAGNYNEQF
d_call: TRBD1; v_call: TRBV29-1; j_call: TRBJ2-1; cdr3_aa: SVETGRYDNEQF